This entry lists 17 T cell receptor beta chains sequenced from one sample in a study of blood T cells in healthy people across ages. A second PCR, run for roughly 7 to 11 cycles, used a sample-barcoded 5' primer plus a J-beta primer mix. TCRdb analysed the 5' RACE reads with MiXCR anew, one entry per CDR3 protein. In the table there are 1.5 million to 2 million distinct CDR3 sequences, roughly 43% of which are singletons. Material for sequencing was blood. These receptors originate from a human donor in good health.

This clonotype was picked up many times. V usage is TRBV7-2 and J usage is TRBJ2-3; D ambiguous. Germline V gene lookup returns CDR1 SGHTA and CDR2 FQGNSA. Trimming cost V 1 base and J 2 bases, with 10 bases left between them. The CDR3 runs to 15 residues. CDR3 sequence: CASSLDGRPTDTQYF. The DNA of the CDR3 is TGTGCCAGCAGCTTAGACGGGCGGCCCACAGATACGCAGTATTTT.

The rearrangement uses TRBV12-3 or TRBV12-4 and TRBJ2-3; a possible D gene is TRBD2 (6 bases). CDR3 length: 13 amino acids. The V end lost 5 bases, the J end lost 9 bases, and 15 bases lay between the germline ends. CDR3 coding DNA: TGTGCCAGCAGTGCCGCGGGACGGACGACGCAGTATTTT. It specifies CASSAAGRTTQYF.

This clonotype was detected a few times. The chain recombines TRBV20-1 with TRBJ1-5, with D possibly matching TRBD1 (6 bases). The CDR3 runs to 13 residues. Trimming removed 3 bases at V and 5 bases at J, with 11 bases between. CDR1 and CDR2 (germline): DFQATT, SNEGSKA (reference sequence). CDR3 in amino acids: CSASRGSDQPQHF. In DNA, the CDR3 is TGCAGTGCTAGTAGGGGGTCCGATCAGCCCCAGCATTTT.

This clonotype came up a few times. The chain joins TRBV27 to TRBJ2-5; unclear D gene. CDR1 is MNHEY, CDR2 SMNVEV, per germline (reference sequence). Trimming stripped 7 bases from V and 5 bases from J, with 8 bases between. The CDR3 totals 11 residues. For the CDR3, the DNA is TGTGCCAGCAAGTTCCACGAGACCCAGTACTTC. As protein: CASKFHETQYF.

CDR3 protein: CASSLVSSGVYEQYF. For the CDR3, the DNA is TGTGCCAGCAGCTTGGTGTCTAGCGGGGTCTACGAGCAGTACTTC. The J gene is TRBJ2-5, the V gene TRBV5-4; 9 positions match TRBD2. The DNA end is more similar to TRBJ2-7, so the J call may be wrong. The CDR3 spans 15 residues. The germline CDR1 and CDR2 sequences are SGHNT and YYREEE (reference sequence).

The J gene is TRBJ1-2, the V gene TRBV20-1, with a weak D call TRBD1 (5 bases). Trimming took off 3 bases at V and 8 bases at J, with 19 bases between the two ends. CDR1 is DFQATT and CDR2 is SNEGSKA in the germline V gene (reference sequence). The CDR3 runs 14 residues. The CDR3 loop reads CSASRDARLRGYTF. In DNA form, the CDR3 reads TGCAGTGCTAGCCGGGACGCCCGTTTGAGGGGCTACACCTTC.

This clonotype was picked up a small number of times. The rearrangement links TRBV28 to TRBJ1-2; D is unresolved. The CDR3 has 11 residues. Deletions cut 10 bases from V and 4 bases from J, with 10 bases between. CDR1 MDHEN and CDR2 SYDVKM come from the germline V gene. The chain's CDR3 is CAIPTGYGYTF. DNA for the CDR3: TGTGCCATCCCGACGGGCTATGGCTACACCTTC.

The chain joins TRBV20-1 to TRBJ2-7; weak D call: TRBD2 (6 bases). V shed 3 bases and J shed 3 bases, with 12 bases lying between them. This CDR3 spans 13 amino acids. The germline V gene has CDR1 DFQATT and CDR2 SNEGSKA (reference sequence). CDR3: CSARRDVGYEQYF. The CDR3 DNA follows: TGCAGTGCTAGGCGGGACGTGGGCTACGAGCAGTACTTC.

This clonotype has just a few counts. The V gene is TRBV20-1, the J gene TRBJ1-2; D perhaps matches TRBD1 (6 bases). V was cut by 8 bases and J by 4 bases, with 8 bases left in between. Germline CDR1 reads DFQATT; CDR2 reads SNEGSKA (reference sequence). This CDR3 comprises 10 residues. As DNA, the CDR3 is TGCAGTACAGGGAGCTATGGCTACACCTTC. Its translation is CSTGSYGYTF.

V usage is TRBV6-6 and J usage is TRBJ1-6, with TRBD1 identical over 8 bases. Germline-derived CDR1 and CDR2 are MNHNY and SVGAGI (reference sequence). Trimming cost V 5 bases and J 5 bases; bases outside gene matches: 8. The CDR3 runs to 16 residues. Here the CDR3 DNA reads TGTGCCAGCAGTGCCGGGACAGGACCTGATAATTCACCCCTCCACTTT. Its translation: CASSAGTGPDNSPLHF.

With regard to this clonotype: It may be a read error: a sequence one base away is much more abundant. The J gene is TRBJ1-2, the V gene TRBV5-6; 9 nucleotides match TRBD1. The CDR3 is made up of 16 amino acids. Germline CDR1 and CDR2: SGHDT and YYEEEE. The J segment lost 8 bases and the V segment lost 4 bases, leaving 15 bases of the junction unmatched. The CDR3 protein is CASSTLGQGGVNGYTF. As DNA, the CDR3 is TGTGCCAGCAGCACTCTGGGACAGGGCGGTGTCAACGGCTACACCTTC. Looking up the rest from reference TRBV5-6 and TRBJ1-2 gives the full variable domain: DAGVTQSPTHLIKTRGQQVTLRCSPKSGHDTVSWYQQALGQGPQFIFQYYEEEERQRGNFPDRFSGHQFPNYSSELNVNALLLGDSALYLCASSTLGQGGVNGYTFGSGTRLTVV.

The chain's CDR3 is CASSFGQPGYGYTF. The CDR3 DNA follows: TGTGCCAGCAGTTTCGGCCAACCAGGCTATGGCTACACCTTC. The chain links TRBV28 to TRBJ1-2; D is ambiguous. CDR3 length: 14 residues. V lost 3 bases and J 4 bases, leaving 12 bases between the germline ends. Germline loops: CDR1 MDHEN, CDR2 SYDVKM.

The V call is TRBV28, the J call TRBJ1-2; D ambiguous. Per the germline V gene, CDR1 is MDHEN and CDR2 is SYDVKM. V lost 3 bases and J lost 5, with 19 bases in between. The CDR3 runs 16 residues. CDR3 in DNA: TGTGCCAGCAGTTTTCGACTCAACATGGGTCGGTATGGCTACACCTTC. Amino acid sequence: CASSFRLNMGRYGYTF.

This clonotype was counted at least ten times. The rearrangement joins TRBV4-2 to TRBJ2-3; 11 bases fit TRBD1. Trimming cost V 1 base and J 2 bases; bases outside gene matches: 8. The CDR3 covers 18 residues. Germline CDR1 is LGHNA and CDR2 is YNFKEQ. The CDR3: CASSQASGTGGTTDTQYF. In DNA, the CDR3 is TGTGCCAGCAGCCAAGCGTCCGGGACAGGGGGAACCACAGATACGCAGTATTTT.

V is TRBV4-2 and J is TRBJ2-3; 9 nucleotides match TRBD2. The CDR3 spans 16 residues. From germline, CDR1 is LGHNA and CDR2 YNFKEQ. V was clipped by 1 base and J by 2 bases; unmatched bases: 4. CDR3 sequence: CASSQGSGGNTDTQYF. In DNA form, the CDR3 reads TGTGCCAGCAGCCAAGGGAGCGGGGGGAACACAGATACGCAGTATTTT.

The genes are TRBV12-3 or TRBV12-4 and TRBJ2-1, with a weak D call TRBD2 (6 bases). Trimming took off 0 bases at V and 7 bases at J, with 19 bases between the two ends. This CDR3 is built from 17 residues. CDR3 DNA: TGTGCCAGCAGTTTAGCGCTATGGAGGGGACCCGTGAATGAGCAGTTCTTC. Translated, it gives CASSLALWRGPVNEQFF.

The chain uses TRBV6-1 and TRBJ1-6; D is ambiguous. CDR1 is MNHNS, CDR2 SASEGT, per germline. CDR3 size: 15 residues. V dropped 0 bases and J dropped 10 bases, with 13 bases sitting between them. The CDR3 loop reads CASSEAHRGGSPLHF. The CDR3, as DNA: TGTGCCAGCAGTGAAGCGCACAGAGGAGGGTCACCCCTCCACTTT.